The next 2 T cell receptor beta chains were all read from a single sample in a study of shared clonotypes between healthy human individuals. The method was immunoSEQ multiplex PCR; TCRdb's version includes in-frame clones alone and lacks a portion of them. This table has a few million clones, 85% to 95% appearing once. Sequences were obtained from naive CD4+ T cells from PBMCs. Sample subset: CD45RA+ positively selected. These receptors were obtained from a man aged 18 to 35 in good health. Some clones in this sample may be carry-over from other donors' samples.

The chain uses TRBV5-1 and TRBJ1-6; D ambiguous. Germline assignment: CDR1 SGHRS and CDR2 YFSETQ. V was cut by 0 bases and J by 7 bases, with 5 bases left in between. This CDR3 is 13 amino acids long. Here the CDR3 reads CASSLEANSPLHF. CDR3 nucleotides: TGCGCCAGCAGCTTGGAGGCGAATTCACCCCTCCACTTT.

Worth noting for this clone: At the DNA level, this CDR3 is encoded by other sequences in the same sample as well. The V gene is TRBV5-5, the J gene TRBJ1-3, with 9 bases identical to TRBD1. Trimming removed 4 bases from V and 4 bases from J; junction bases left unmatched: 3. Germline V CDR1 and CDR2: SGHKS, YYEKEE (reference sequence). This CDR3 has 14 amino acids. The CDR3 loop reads CASSPGTGGNTIYF. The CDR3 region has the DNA TGTGCCAGCAGCCCGGGGACAGGGGGAAACACCATATATTTT.